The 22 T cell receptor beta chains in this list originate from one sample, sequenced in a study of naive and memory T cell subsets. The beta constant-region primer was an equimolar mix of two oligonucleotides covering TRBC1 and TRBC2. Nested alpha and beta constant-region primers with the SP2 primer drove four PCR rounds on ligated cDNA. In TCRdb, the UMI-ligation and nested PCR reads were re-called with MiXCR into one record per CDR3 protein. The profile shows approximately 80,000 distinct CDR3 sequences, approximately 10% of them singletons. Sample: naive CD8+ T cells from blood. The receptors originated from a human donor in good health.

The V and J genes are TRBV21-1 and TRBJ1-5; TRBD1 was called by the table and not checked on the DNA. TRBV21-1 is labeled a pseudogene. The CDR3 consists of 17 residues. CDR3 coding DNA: TGTGCCAGCAGCAAGAGGATCGACAGAACCTTTATGAGGCCCCAGCATTTT. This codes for CASSKRIDRTFMRPQHF.

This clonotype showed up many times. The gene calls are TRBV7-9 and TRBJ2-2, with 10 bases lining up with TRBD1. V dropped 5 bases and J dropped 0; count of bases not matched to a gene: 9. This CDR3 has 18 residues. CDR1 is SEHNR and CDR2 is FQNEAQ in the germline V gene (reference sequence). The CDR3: CASSTRTGGRPNTGELFF. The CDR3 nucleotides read TGTGCCAGCAGCACCCGGACAGGGGGAAGGCCGAACACCGGGGAGCTGTTTTTT.

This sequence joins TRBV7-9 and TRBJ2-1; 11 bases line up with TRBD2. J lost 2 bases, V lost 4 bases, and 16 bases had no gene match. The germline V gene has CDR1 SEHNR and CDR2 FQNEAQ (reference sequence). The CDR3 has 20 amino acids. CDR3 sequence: CASSSTTRTSGRRAYNEQFF. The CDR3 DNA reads TGTGCCAGCAGCTCAACCACACGGACTAGCGGGCGGAGGGCCTACAATGAGCAGTTCTTC.

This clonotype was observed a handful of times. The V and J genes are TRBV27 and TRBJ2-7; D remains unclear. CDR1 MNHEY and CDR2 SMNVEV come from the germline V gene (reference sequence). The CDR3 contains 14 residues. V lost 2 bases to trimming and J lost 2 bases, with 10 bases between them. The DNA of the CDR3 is TGTGCCAGCAGTTTAGATTGGGGTGCCTACGAGCAGTACTTC. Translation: CASSLDWGAYEQYF.

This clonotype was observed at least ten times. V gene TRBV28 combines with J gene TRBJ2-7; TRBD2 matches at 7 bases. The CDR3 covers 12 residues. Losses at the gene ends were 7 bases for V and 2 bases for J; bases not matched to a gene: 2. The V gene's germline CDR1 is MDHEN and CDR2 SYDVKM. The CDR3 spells CASTAGAYEQYF. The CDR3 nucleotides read TGTGCCAGCACCGCGGGGGCCTACGAGCAGTACTTC.

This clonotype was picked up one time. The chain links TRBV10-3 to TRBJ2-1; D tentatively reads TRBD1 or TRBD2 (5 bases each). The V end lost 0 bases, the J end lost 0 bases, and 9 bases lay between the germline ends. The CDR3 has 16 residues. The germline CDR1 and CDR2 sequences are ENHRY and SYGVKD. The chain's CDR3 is CAISESGDYSYNEQFF. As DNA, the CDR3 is TGTGCCATCAGTGAGTCGGGGGATTACTCCTACAATGAGCAGTTCTTC.

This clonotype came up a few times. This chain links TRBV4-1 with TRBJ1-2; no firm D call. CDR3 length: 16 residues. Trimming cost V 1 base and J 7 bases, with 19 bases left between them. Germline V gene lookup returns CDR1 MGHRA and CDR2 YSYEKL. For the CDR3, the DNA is TGCGCCAGCAGCCAAGGAGGAGGCGGGGAGCAACCTGGCTACACCTTC. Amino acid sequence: CASSQGGGGEQPGYTF.

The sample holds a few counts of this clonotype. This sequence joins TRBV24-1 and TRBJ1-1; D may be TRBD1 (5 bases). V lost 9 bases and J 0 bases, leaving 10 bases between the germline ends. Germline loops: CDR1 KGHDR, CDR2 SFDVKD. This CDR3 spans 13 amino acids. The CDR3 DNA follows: TGTGCCACCCGGGACCTCTTGAACACTGAAGCTTTCTTT. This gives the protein CATRDLLNTEAFF.

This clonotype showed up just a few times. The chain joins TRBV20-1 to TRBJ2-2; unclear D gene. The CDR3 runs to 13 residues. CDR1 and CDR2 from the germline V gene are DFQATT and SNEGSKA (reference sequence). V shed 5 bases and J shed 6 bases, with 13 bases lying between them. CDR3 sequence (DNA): TGCAGTGCTCAGAGATGGGGATCCGGGGAGCTGTTTTTT. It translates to CSAQRWGSGELFF.

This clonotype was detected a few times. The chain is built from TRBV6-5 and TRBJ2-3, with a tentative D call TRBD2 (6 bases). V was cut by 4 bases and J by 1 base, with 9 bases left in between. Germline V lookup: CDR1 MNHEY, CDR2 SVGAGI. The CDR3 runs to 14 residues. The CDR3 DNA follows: TGTGCCAGCAGTTGGAGGGAACGCACAGATACGCAGTATTTT. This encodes CASSWRERTDTQYF.

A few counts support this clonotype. CDR3 in amino acids: CASSQDKTSRTNTGELFF. DNA of the CDR3: TGCGCCAGCAGCCAAGACAAAACGTCCAGAACGAACACCGGGGAGCTGTTTTTT. The V call is TRBV4-1, the J call TRBJ2-2, with D unresolved. V shed 0 bases and J shed 0 bases, with 14 bases lying between them. The germline V gene has CDR1 MGHRA and CDR2 YSYEKL. The CDR3 sequence is 18 residues long.

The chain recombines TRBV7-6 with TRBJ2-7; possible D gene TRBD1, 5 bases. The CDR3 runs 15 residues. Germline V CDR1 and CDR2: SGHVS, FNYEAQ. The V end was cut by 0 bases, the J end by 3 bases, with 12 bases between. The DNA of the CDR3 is TGTGCCAGCAGCTTAGCGCTCGACAGCTACTACGAGCAGTACTTC. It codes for CASSLALDSYYEQYF.

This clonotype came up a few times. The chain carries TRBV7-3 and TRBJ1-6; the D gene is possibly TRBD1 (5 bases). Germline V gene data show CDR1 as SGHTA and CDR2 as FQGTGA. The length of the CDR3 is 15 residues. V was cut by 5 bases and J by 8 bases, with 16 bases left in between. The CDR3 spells CASSRDVTSHSPLHF. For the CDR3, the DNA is TGTGCCAGCAGCAGGGACGTAACTTCCCATTCACCCCTCCACTTT.

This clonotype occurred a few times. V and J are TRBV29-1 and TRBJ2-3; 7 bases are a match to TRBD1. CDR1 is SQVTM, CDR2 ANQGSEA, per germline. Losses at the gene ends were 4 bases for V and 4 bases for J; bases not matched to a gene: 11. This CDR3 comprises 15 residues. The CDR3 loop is CSVVVRLGGPDTQYF. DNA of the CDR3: TGCAGCGTTGTTGTGAGGCTAGGGGGCCCAGATACGCAGTATTTT.

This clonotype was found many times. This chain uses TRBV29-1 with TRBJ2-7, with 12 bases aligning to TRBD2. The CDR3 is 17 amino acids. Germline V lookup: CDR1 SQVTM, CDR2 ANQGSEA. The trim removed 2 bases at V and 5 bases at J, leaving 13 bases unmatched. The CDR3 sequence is CSVEYGVTSGRGDEQYF. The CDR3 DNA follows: TGCAGCGTTGAATATGGAGTGACTAGCGGGAGAGGGGACGAGCAGTACTTC.

In nucleotides, the CDR3 is TGCGCCAGCAGCCTGGACAGGGGGGTACTAAATGAGCAGTTCTTC. Translating it yields CASSLDRGVLNEQFF. The chain uses TRBV4-3 and TRBJ2-1; 10 bases map to TRBD1. The CDR3 is 15 residues long. CDR1 LGHNA and CDR2 YSLEER come from the germline V gene. Trimming cost V 4 bases and J 7 bases; bases outside gene matches: 7.

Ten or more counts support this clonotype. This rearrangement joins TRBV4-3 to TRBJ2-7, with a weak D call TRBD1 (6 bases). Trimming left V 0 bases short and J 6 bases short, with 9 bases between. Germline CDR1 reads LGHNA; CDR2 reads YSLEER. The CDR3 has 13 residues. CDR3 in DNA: TGCGCCAGCAGCCAAGATGCAGGGGCCGAGCAGTACTTC. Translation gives CASSQDAGAEQYF.

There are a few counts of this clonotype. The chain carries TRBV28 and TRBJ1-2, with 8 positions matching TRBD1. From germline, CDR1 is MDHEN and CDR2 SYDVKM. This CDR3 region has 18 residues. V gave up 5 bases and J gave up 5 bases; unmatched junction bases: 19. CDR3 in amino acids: CASSGTVRTGRMEYGYTF. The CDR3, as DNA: TGTGCCAGCAGTGGCACCGTAAGGACAGGGAGAATGGAATATGGCTACACCTTC.

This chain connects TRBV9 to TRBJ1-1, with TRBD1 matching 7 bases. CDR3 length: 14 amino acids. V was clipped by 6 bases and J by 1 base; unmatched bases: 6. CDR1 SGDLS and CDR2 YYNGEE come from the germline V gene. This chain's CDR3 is CASNFGTANTEAFF. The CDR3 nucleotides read TGTGCCAGCAATTTTGGGACAGCGAACACTGAAGCTTTCTTT.

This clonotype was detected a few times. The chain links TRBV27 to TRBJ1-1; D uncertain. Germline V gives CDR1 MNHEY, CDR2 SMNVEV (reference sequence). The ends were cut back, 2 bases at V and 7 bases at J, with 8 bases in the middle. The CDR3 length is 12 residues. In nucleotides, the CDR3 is TGTGCCAGCAGTTTACCCGGATTTGAAGCTTTCTTT. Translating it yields CASSLPGFEAFF.

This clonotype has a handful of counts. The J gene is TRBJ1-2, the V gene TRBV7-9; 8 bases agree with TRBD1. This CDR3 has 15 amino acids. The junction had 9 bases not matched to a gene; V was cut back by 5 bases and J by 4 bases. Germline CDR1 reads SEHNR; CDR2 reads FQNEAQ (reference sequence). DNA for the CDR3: TGTGCCAGCAGCCCACAGGGGGAAGGGGCCTATGGCTACACCTTC. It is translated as CASSPQGEGAYGYTF.

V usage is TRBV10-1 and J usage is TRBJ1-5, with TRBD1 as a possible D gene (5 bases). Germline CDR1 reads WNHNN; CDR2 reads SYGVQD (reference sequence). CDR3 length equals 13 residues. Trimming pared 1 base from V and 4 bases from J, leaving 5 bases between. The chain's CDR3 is CASSEYRNQPQHF. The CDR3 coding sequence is TGCGCCAGCAGTGAGTACAGGAATCAGCCCCAGCATTTT.